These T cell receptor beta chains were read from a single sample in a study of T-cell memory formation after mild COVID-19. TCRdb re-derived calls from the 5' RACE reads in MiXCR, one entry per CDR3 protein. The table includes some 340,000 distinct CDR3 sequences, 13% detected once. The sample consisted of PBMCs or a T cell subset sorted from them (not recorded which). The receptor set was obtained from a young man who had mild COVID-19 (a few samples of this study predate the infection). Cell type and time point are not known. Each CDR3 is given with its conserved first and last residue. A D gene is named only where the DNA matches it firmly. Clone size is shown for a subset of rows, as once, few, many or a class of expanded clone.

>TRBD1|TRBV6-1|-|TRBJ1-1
CASSEDRGDTEAFF
TGTGCCAGCAGTGAAGACAGGGGCGACACTGAAGCTTTCTTT
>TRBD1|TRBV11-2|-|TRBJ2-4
CASSLGGDRVGIQYF
TGTGCCAGCAGCTTAGGAGGGGACAGGGTGGGCATTCAGTACTTC
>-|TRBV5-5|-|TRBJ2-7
CASSPAAGSTYEQYF
TGTGCCAGCAGCCCCGCGGCAGGGTCCACCTACGAGCAGTACTTC
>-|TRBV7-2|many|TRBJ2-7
CASSPSASPYEQYF
TGTGCCAGCAGCCCTAGCGCCAGCCCCTACGAGCAGTACTTC
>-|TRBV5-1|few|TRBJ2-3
CASSTEGADTQYF
TGCGCCAGCAGCACCGAGGGTGCAGATACGCAGTATTTT
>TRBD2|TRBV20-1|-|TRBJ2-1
CSARSGGDVEQFF
TGCAGTGCTAGATCGGGAGGGGACGTTGAGCAGTTCTTC
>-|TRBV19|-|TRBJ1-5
CASSIEGGQPQHF
TGTGCCAGTAGTATAGAAGGAGGCCAGCCCCAGCATTTT
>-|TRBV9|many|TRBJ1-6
CASSVDGSGGSPLHF
TGTGCCAGCAGCGTAGATGGCTCAGGTGGTTCACCCCTCCACTTT
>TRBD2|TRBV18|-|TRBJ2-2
CSSSPGLAERAGELFF
TGTTCCAGCTCACCGGGACTAGCGGAGAGAGCCGGGGAGCTGTTTTTT
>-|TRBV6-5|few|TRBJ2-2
CASSQTWGNTGELFF
TGTGCCAGCAGTCAAACGTGGGGTAACACCGGGGAGCTGTTTTTT
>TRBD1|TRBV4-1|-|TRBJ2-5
CASSPIDRVRETQYF
TGCGCCAGCAGCCCGATTGACAGGGTCCGGGAGACCCAGTACTTC
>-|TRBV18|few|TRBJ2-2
CASSPLGYQGTGELFF
TGTGCCAGCTCACCTCTAGGTTACCAGGGCACCGGGGAGCTGTTTTTT
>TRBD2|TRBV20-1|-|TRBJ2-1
CSAHRTSGGTYNEQFF
TGCAGTGCCCACCGAACTAGCGGGGGGACTTACAATGAGCAGTTCTTC
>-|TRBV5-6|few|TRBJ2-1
CASSFTNGEQFF
TGTGCCAGCAGCTTTACTAATGGTGAGCAGTTCTTC
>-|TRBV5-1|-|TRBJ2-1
CASTGGSANNEQFF
TGCGCCAGCACTGGCGGGTCGGCTAACAATGAGCAGTTCTTC
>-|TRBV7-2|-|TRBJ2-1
CASSLRPSYIDEQFF
TGTGCCAGCAGCTTACGTCCTAGCTATATCGATGAGCAGTTCTTC
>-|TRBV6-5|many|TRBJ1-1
CASSYGAPNTEAFF
TGTGCCAGCAGTTATGGGGCCCCTAACACTGAAGCTTTCTTT
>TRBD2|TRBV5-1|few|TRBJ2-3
CASSLVVAGSTDTQYF
TGCGCCAGCAGCTTGGTAGTAGCGGGGAGCACAGATACGCAGTATTTT
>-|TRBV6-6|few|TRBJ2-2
CASSWQTGELFF
TGTGCCAGCAGTTGGCAGACCGGGGAGCTGTTTTTT
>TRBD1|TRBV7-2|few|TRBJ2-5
CASSSGTGLETQYF
TGTGCCAGCAGCTCCGGGACAGGTCTAGAGACCCAGTACTTC
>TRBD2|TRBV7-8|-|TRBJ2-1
CASSKPSGTSSYNEQFF
TGTGCCAGCAGCAAACCGTCCGGGACTAGCAGTTACAATGAGCAGTTCTTC
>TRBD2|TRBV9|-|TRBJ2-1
CASSVRSGGVSSSYNEQFF
TGTGCCAGCAGCGTCCGTAGCGGGGGCGTCTCAAGCTCCTACAATGAGCAGTTCTTC
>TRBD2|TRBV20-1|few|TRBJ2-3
CSASSGGGDTQYF
TGCAGTGCTAGTAGCGGGGGAGGGGATACGCAGTATTTT
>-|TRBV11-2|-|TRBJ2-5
CASSRGFQETQYF
TGTGCCAGCAGCAGGGGGTTTCAAGAGACCCAGTACTTC
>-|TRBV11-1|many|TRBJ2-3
CASSPGQYTDTQYF
TGTGCCAGCAGCCCCGGACAGTACACAGATACGCAGTATTTT
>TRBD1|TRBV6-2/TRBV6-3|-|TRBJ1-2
CASRTTGMGGYTF
TGTGCCAGCAGGACGACAGGGATGGGAGGCTACACCTTC
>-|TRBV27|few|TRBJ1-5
CASSFRGGNQPQHF
TGTGCCAGCAGTTTCCGGGGCGGCAATCAGCCCCAGCATTTT
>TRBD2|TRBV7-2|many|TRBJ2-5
CASSLGGSGVGETQYF
TGTGCCAGCAGCTTAGGTGGTAGCGGGGTGGGAGAGACCCAGTACTTC
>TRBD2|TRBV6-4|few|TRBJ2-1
CASRVTSGGLNEQFF
TGTGCCAGCAGGGTGACTAGCGGGGGGCTCAATGAGCAGTTCTTC
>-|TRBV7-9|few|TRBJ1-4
CASSQRAGRALEKLFF
TGTGCCAGCAGCCAGAGGGCGGGGCGGGCTTTGGAAAAACTGTTTTTT
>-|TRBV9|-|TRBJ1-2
CASSVARGNGYTF
TGTGCCAGCAGCGTAGCTCGGGGGAATGGCTACACCTTC
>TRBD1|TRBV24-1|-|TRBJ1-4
CATSDSGQGGEKLFF
TGTGCCACCAGTGACTCGGGACAGGGGGGTGAAAAACTGTTTTTT
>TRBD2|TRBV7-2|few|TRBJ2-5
CASSRAIAGFDQETQYF
TGTGCCAGCAGCCGGGCAATAGCGGGTTTTGACCAAGAGACCCAGTACTTC
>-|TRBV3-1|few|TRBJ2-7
CASSQDGAGVLEQYF
TGTGCCAGCAGCCAAGATGGCGCAGGGGTCCTCGAGCAGTACTTC
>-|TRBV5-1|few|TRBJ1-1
CASSLHRIGGTEAFF
TGCGCCAGCAGCTTGCACAGGATAGGAGGTACTGAAGCTTTCTTT
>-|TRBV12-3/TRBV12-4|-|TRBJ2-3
CASRSLGGGTDTQYF
TGTGCCAGCAGGTCTCTAGGGGGAGGCACAGATACGCAGTATTTT
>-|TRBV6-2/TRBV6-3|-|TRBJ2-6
CASSYSPGGPSGANVLTF
TGTGCCAGCAGTTACTCCCCCGGGGGGCCTTCAGGGGCCAACGTCCTGACTTTC
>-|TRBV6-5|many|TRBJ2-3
CASRQTRGVADTQYF
TGTGCCAGCAGACAGACGCGGGGTGTGGCAGATACGCAGTATTTT
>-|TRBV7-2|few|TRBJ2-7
CASLAGSKQYF
TGTGCCAGCCTGGCAGGGTCGAAGCAGTACTTC
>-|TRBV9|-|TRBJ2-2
CASSVGGTAGELFF
TGTGCCAGCAGCGTAGGTGGGACCGCCGGGGAGCTGTTTTTT
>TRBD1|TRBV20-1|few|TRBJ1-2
CSARDRGRSSYGYTF
TGCAGTGCTAGGGACAGGGGGCGAAGTAGCTATGGCTACACCTTC
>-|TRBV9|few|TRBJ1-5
CASSPKGLNQPQHF
TGTGCCAGCAGCCCTAAAGGGCTGAATCAGCCCCAGCATTTT
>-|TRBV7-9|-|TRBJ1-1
CASSPATEAFF
TGTGCCAGCAGCCCTGCCACTGAAGCTTTCTTT
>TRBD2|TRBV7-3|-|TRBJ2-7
CASSLLPGGGYEQYF
TGTGCCAGCAGCTTACTCCCCGGGGGGGGTTACGAGCAGTACTTC
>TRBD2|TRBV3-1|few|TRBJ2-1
CASSQAGLAANNEQFF
TGTGCCAGCAGCCAAGCCGGACTAGCGGCAAACAATGAGCAGTTCTTC
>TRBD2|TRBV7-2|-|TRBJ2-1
CASSVSGGPRSYNEQFF
TGTGCCAGCAGCGTAAGCGGGGGGCCCCGCTCCTACAATGAGCAGTTCTTC
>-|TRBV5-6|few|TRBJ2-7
CASSLAWKGPYEQYF
TGTGCCAGCAGCTTGGCCTGGAAGGGCCCCTACGAGCAGTACTTC
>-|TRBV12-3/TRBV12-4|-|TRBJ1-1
CASRGGLGMNTEAFF
TGTGCCAGCAGAGGGGGGCTAGGAATGAACACTGAAGCTTTCTTT